This record looks at one T cell receptor (beta chain) sequence and its context. The CDR3 is 15 amino acids. V lost 5 bases to trimming and J lost 4 bases; unmatched junction nucleotides: 7. CDR1 is LNHDA and CDR2 is SQIVND in the germline V gene (reference sequence). The protocol was immunoSEQ multiplex PCR, while the TCRdb copy is restricted to in-frame clones and leaves out a portion. This table has hundreds of thousands of clones, 89% appearing once. The record originates from a study of blood T cell repertoires in COVID-19. Participants classified as exposed had met a COVID-19 case within 2 weeks before study entry.

The sequencing input was PBMCs or T cells enriched from blood (not recorded which). The rearrangement joins TRBV19 to TRBJ1-2; 10 bases line up with TRBD1. The origin of this receptor is a woman aged 50 to 60 who had been exposed to COVID-19. In nucleotides, the CDR3 is TGTGCCAGTAGTTTCCGGGACAGGGGAGCCTATGGCTACACCTTC. It is translated as CASSFRDRGAYGYTF.